This T cell receptor (beta chain) was obtained from a study of shared clonotypes between healthy human individuals. Germline V gives CDR1 SNHLY, CDR2 FYNNEI. This CDR3 region has 13 residues. V shed 3 bases and J shed 2 bases, with 7 bases lying between them. This table comes from immunoSEQ multiplex PCR, and its TCRdb copy is limited to in-frame clones, with some not included. The table lists millions of clones, over 90% of them singletons. In the case of this clone: The sample holds other DNA sequences that translate to the same CDR3.

The authors divided CD4+ cells into CD45RA+ naive and CD45RA-negative memory subsets. The clonotype was recovered from a man in his late teens or twenties in good health. Some clones in this sample may be carry-over from other donors' samples. Source material: naive CD4+ T cells from PBMCs. The subset: CD45RA+ positively selected. The rearrangement joins TRBV2 to TRBJ1-2; D not certain. The CDR3 here is CASSDEGNYGYTF. In DNA form, the CDR3 reads TGTGCCAGCAGTGATGAGGGCAACTATGGCTACACCTTC.